Included here is one T cell receptor (beta chain) sequence, with context. The time point is: neoterminal ileum biopsy at postoperative endoscopy, about 6 months after surgery. These data belong to a study of T cell repertoires in ileal Crohn's disease. Study details: Surgery for a complication: stricturing in about 61%, penetrating in roughly 39%.

Only in-frame clones appear in the TCRdb table, and some are missing; sequencing was by immunoSEQ multiplex PCR. The table includes some 10,000 clones, about 82% detected once. Germline CDR1 is SNHLY and CDR2 is FYNNEI. Germline trimming cut 5 bases from V and 2 bases from J; bases unmatched to any gene: 7. CDR3 length: 16 residues. The V gene is TRBV2, the J gene TRBJ2-3, with 10 bases identical to TRBD2. Sequences were obtained from ileal tissue. This TCR came from an adult with Crohn's disease. The CDR3 reads CASSTRSGRDTDTQYF. Written as DNA, the CDR3 is TGTGCCAGCAGTACCCGGAGCGGGAGGGACACAGATACGCAGTATTTT.